Listed here are 29 T cell receptor beta chains from one sample, sequenced in a study of OX40 agonist ivuxolimab in advanced cancers. Some clones are missing from TCRdb's copy, which holds only in-frame ones; the method was immunoSEQ multiplex PCR. Among about 89,000 clones, approximately 90% were seen once, and the ten largest hold about 0.76%. The sequencing used CD4+ or CD8+ T cells sorted from blood, collected in a trial of the OX40 agonist ivuxolimab. The receptors were gathered from an adult with an advanced solid tumor such as melanoma, head and neck, liver or kidney cancer.

J is TRBJ2-2 and V is TRBV5-1, with 9 nucleotides matching TRBD1. The CDR3 is made up of 15 amino acids. V was clipped by 1 base and J by 4 bases; unmatched bases: 2. Germline-derived CDR1 and CDR2 are SGHRS and YFSETQ. CDR3 sequence (DNA): TGCGCCAGCAGCTTGCCGACAGGGGGCACCGGGGAGCTGTTTTTT. This translates into CASSLPTGGTGELFF.

The rearrangement joins TRBV5-1 to TRBJ2-3; 12 nucleotides match TRBD2. Germline lookup yields CDR1 SGHRS and CDR2 YFSETQ. Losses at the gene ends were 4 bases for V and 2 bases for J; bases not matched to a gene: 5. The CDR3 loop spans 16 amino acids. The CDR3 DNA reads as TGCGCCAGCAGCACCCTAGCGGGAGGGTACACAGATACGCAGTATTTT. Translating it yields CASSTLAGGYTDTQYF. The full variable domain, its missing parts supplied by reference TRBV5-1 and TRBJ2-3, is KAGVTQTPRYLIKTRGQQVTLSCSPISGHRSVSWYQQTPGQGLQFLFEYFSETQRNKGNFPGRFSGRQFSNSRSEMNVSTLELGDSALYLCASSTLAGGYTDTQYFGPGTRLTVL.

The J gene is TRBJ2-7, the V gene TRBV5-1; D is uncertain. The CDR3 extends over 14 amino acids. V was cut by 2 bases and J by 3 bases, with 12 bases left in between. Per germline, CDR1 SGHRS and CDR2 YFSETQ. CDR3 residues: CASSLGDSRYEQYF. The CDR3 bases are TGCGCCAGCAGCTTAGGCGACTCCCGCTACGAGCAGTACTTC.

J is TRBJ2-1 and V is TRBV11-2, with D perhaps given as TRBD1 or TRBD2 (7 bases each). This CDR3 comprises 16 residues. The V and J ends lost 5 bases and 0 bases respectively, with 14 bases between them. CDR1 SGHAT and CDR2 FQNNGV come from the germline V gene. CDR3 amino acids: CASSPGGTASYNEQFF. In DNA form, the CDR3 reads TGTGCCAGCAGCCCCGGGGGGACAGCCTCCTACAATGAGCAGTTCTTC.

The chain combines TRBV6-4 with TRBJ1-5; D is unresolved. The CDR3 has 18 residues. Deletions cut 5 bases from V and 2 bases from J, with 22 bases between. Germline lookup yields CDR1 MRHNA and CDR2 SNTAGT. CDR3 protein: CASSHDLRAATGNQPQHF. CDR3 DNA: TGTGCCAGCAGTCACGACCTTAGGGCAGCGACCGGCAATCAGCCCCAGCATTTT.

The chain links TRBV10-3 to TRBJ2-7; perhaps TRBD2 as D (6 bases). Trimming cost V 0 bases and J 3 bases, with 9 bases left between them. Germline V gene sequence: CDR1 ENHRY, CDR2 SYGVKD. CDR3 length: 14 residues. CDR3 DNA: TGTGCCATCAGTGAGTCCTCGCGGGACTACGAGCAGTACTTC. Protein: CAISESSRDYEQYF.

This clone came up once. The CDR3 region has the DNA TGTGCCAGCAGCTTGATTCCAGGAGGAGAGACCCAGTACTTC. Translation gives CASSLIPGGETQYF. The chain recombines TRBV5-5 with TRBJ2-5; D perhaps matches TRBD2 (5 bases). The CDR3 is 14 residues long. Germline V gives CDR1 SGHKS, CDR2 YYEKEE (reference sequence). Between the trimmed V and J ends, which lost 1 base and 4 bases, there was a span of 11 bases.

V and J are TRBV27 and TRBJ2-3, with D maybe TRBD2 (6 bases). V lost 3 bases, J lost 10 bases, and 8 bases lay in between. CDR3 length: 11 amino acids. The germline gives CDR1 MNHEY, CDR2 SMNVEV (reference sequence). CDR3 in DNA: TGTGCCAGCAGTTTGGGGGGAGCGCAGTATTTT. Residues: CASSLGGAQYF.

The rearrangement joins TRBV2 to TRBJ1-3, with D perhaps matching TRBD1 (6 bases). Germline assignment: CDR1 SNHLY and CDR2 FYNNEI. CDR3 length equals 15 residues. V was trimmed by 6 bases and J by 2 bases, leaving 14 bases between them. CDR3 coding DNA: TGTGCCAGCAGGGACCAGGGGTCTACTGGAAACACCATATATTTT. It translates to CASRDQGSTGNTIYF. Full variable domain (remainder filled in from reference TRBV2 and TRBJ1-3): EPEVTQTPSHQVTQMGQEVILRCVPISNHLYFYWYRQILGQKVEFLVSFYNNEISEKSEIFDDQFSVERPDGSNFTLKIRSTKLEDSAMYFCASRDQGSTGNTIYFGEGSWLTVV.

In DNA, the CDR3 is TGTGCCAGCTCACCCCAACTGCCCTCCGAATCTGGGGCCAACGTCCTGACTTTC. This gives the protein CASSPQLPSESGANVLTF. The rearrangement links TRBV18 to TRBJ2-6; D is undetermined. From germline, CDR1 is KGHSH and CDR2 LQKENI. The CDR3 has 18 residues. V was cut by 3 bases and J by 1 base, with 16 bases left in between.

The chain links TRBV27 to TRBJ1-4, with 11 bases fitting TRBD1. This CDR3 spans 18 amino acids. CDR1 and CDR2 from the germline V gene are MNHEY and SMNVEV (reference sequence). Unmatched junction bases numbered 11, after V lost 5 bases and J lost 3 bases. The CDR3 region is CASSPRVPGQGANEKLFF. The CDR3 region has the DNA TGTGCCAGCAGTCCAAGAGTCCCGGGACAGGGGGCTAATGAAAAACTGTTTTTT.

V gene TRBV5-4 combines with J gene TRBJ2-6; TRBD1 aligns across 9 bases. V lost 4 bases to trimming and J lost 0 bases; unmatched junction nucleotides: 8. The V gene's germline CDR1 is SGHNT and CDR2 YYREEE (reference sequence). This CDR3 is 18 amino acids long. The CDR3 DNA reads as TGTGCCAGCAGCCTACCGGGACAGGGATACTCTGGGGCCAACGTCCTGACTTTC. Its translation: CASSLPGQGYSGANVLTF.

The chain carries TRBV27 and TRBJ2-1, with TRBD2 identical over 8 bases. The junction had 7 bases not matched to a gene; V was cut back by 8 bases and J by 7 bases. This CDR3 contains 13 residues. The germline V gene encodes CDR1 MNHEY and CDR2 SMNVEV (reference sequence). CDR3 DNA sequence: TGTGCCAGCGTAGCGGGCGGGGGGAATGAGCAGTTCTTC. Residues: CASVAGGGNEQFF.

This clone was found once. The chain is built from TRBV6-6 and TRBJ2-5; D perhaps matches TRBD1 (7 bases). Deletions cut 2 bases from V and 1 base from J, with 14 bases between. Germline V gives CDR1 MNHNY, CDR2 SVGAGI (reference sequence). The CDR3 sequence is 16 residues long. The CDR3 DNA sequence: TGTGCCAGCAGTTACCCCCCAGGGGGGAGCCAAGAGACCCAGTACTTC. Protein sequence: CASSYPPGGSQETQYF.

The chain carries TRBV11-3 and TRBJ2-2; unclear D gene. Between the trimmed V and J ends, which lost 4 bases and 8 bases, there was a span of 11 bases. The CDR3 extends over 13 amino acids. The germline V gene has CDR1 SGHNT and CDR2 YENEEA. Here the CDR3 DNA reads TGTGCCAGCAGCTCCCGACGAACTGGGGAGCTGTTTTTT. It specifies CASSSRRTGELFF.

The chain joins TRBV2 to TRBJ1-5, with D possibly being TRBD1 (5 bases). Germline V gene sequence: CDR1 SNHLY, CDR2 FYNNEI. The CDR3 sequence is 13 residues long. V lost 8 bases to trimming and J lost 3 bases, with 11 bases between them. CDR3 amino acids: CASFGGVNQPQHF. The CDR3 DNA reads TGTGCCAGCTTTGGGGGGGTCAATCAGCCCCAGCATTTT.

The chain is built from TRBV27 and TRBJ2-1; no clear D. Trimming shortened V by 2 bases and J by 1 base, and 12 bases separated the two germline ends. Germline V gives CDR1 MNHEY, CDR2 SMNVEV (reference sequence). This CDR3 is built from 16 residues. CDR3 bases: TGTGCCAGCAGTTTAAATGGCGAGGCATCCTACAATGAGCAGTTCTTC. This codes for CASSLNGEASYNEQFF.

The V call is TRBV4-3, the J call TRBJ2-1; D might be TRBD1 (5 bases). From germline, CDR1 is LGHNA and CDR2 YSLEER. V was shortened by 1 base and J by 5 bases, with 21 bases between the two germline ends. This CDR3 is built from 18 residues. The CDR3: CASSQVVPSLGHNNEQFF. The CDR3 nucleotides read TGCGCCAGCAGCCAAGTTGTTCCTTCCCTCGGACATAACAATGAGCAGTTCTTC.

V is TRBV7-2 and J is TRBJ2-1; 9 bases are a match to TRBD1. Trimming at V came to 4 bases and at J to 9 bases, leaving 10 bases not matched to a gene. Germline V gene data show CDR1 as SGHTA and CDR2 as FQGNSA. This CDR3 contains 15 residues. CDR3 loop: CASSSPGQGRGEQFF. CDR3 coding DNA: TGTGCCAGCAGCTCCCCGGGACAGGGTAGGGGTGAGCAGTTCTTC.

The chain has TRBV6-1 and TRBJ2-1; maybe TRBD1 (5 bases). The CDR3 has 14 amino acids. Per germline, CDR1 MNHNS and CDR2 SASEGT. V dropped 1 base and J dropped 11 bases, with 15 bases sitting between them. This CDR3 is CASSEGSQGIQQFF. The CDR3 region has the DNA TGTGCCAGCAGTGAAGGATCCCAGGGTATACAGCAGTTCTTC.

The CDR3 loop reads CASSSSTREQFF. CDR3 bases: TGTGCCAGCAGTTCCTCGACCAGAGAGCAGTTCTTC. V is TRBV28 and J is TRBJ2-1; D not resolved. This CDR3 is 12 amino acids long. Germline V gene data show CDR1 as MDHEN and CDR2 as SYDVKM. V lost 4 bases to trimming and J lost 10 bases, with 11 bases between them.

The chain couples TRBV7-9 to TRBJ2-7; 9 bases match TRBD2. Germline V gene sequence: CDR1 SEHNR, CDR2 FQNEAQ (reference sequence). The CDR3 totals 19 residues. V dropped 5 bases and J dropped 1; count of bases not matched to a gene: 18. CDR3 in amino acids: CASSLTTPRRGGVSYEQYF. In DNA, the CDR3 is TGTGCCAGCAGCCTAACCACACCTCGTCGCGGGGGGGTTTCCTACGAGCAGTACTTC.

This clone was observed a single time. The chain employs TRBV28 and TRBJ2-3; no clear D gene. The CDR3 spans 12 residues. V lost 8 bases to trimming and J lost 6 bases, with 12 bases between them. Germline V lookup: CDR1 MDHEN, CDR2 SYDVKM. The CDR3 nucleotides read TGTGCCAGCGGGCCCCTCACTGATACGCAGTATTTT. Residues: CASGPLTDTQYF.

V and J are TRBV10-3 and TRBJ1-4; D remains unclear. This CDR3 comprises 13 residues. Deletions cut 4 bases from V and 8 bases from J, with 11 bases between. Germline CDR1 is ENHRY and CDR2 is SYGVKD. In nucleotides, the CDR3 is TGTGCCATCAGTGCTAGGGAGGAGGAAAAACTGTTTTTT. Amino acids: CAISAREEEKLFF.

This sequence joins TRBV9 and TRBJ2-2, with D uncertain. Deletions cut 0 bases from V and 4 bases from J, with 10 bases between. CDR1 is SGDLS and CDR2 is YYNGEE in the germline V gene. The CDR3 extends over 15 amino acids. CDR3 sequence: CASSVGQHSTGELFF. The CDR3 bases are TGTGCCAGCAGCGTAGGGCAGCATTCCACCGGGGAGCTGTTTTTT.

The chain couples TRBV27 to TRBJ1-6; 9 nucleotides match TRBD1. V dropped 4 bases and J dropped 9; count of bases not matched to a gene: 10. The CDR3 covers 16 residues. CDR1 MNHEY and CDR2 SMNVEV come from the germline V gene (reference sequence). CDR3 region: CASSSPLPGQGSPLHF. In DNA form, the CDR3 reads TGTGCCAGCAGTTCTCCCCTACCGGGACAGGGTTCACCCCTCCACTTT.

Worth noting for this clone: The junction and the germline gene differ at one end; a read error may be behind it. This chain joins TRBV27 and TRBJ2-7; the D gene is possibly TRBD1 (6 bases). Germline V gene sequence: CDR1 MNHEY, CDR2 SMNVEV (reference sequence). CDR3 size: 17 residues. The CDR3 DNA sequence: TGTGCCAGCGGTTTACCCGCCAGTTTCGGGACAAGCTACGAGCAGTACTTC. Translating gives CASGLPASFGTSYEQYF.

The chain carries TRBV29-1 and TRBJ2-3; no firm D call. CDR3 length equals 13 residues. The V end was cut by 6 bases, the J end by 3 bases, with 13 bases between. Looked up from germline, CDR1 is SQVTM and CDR2 is ANQGSEA. CDR3 loop: CSVSSPGTDTQYF. The CDR3 coding sequence is TGCAGCGTCTCCTCCCCCGGGACAGATACGCAGTATTTT.

The rearrangement joins TRBV2 to TRBJ1-4; 7 bases align to TRBD1. Per the germline V gene, CDR1 is SNHLY and CDR2 is FYNNEI. The length of the CDR3 is 15 residues. The V and J ends lost 7 bases and 5 bases, in that order; junction bases with no gene match: 10. DNA for the CDR3: TGTGCCAGCACCTCCAAGGGACAGACCAATGAAAAACTGTTTTTT. Encoded protein: CASTSKGQTNEKLFF.